Sequencing of this TCR beta chain was carried out in a study of CD8 T cells in Susac syndrome. Study information: Sequenced Susac syndrome patients included over five with active disease and under ten who were in remission.

Unmatched junction bases numbered 7, after V lost 8 bases and J lost 3 bases. From germline, CDR1 is LNHDA and CDR2 SQIVND (reference sequence). The CDR3 runs to 15 residues. When the RNA was reverse transcribed, random hexamers were used with an input of about 0.5 to 1 ug. Across 54 Vbeta and 13 Jbeta, immunoSEQ multiplex PCR amplified TCR beta CDR3. From the immunoSEQ multiplex PCR reads, TCRdb called clonotypes with MiXCR, one entry per CDR3 protein. The profile shows nearly 110,000 distinct CDR3 sequences, approximately 94% of them singletons. TCR beta sequencing was performed on blood CD8+ and CD4+ T cells.

The source is a human donor with Susac syndrome. The material sequenced was CD8+ T cells from PBMCs. The V gene is TRBV19, the J gene TRBJ1-2, with TRBD1 identical over 12 bases. The CDR3 coding sequence is TGTGCCAGTGGTAGAGGGACAGGGGGCGACTATGGCTACACCTTC. Translation: CASGRGTGGDYGYTF.